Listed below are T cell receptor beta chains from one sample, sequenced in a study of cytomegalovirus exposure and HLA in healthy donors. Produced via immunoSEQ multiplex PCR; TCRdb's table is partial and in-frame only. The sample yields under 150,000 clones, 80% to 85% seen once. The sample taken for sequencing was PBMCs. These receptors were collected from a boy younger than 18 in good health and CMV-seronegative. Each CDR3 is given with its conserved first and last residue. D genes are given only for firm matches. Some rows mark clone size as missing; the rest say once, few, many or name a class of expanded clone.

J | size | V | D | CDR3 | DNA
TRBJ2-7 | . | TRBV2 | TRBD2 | CASSGTSGRVEQYF | TGTGCCAGCAGCGGAACTAGCGGGAGGGTCGAGCAGTACTTC
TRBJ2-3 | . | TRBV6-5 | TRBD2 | CASSETTSVTDTQYF | TGTGCCAGCAGCGAGACGACTAGCGTCACAGATACGCAGTATTTT
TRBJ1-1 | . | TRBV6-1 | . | CASSANRAIGVAFF | TGTGCCAGCAGTGCAAACAGGGCCATTGGGGTAGCTTTCTTT
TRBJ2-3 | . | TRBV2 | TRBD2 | CASSVTSGSTDTQYF | TGTGCCAGCAGTGTGACTAGCGGGAGCACAGATACGCAGTATTTT
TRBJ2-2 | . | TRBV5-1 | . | CASSLASGVGPGELFF | TGCGCCAGCAGCTTGGCGAGCGGCGTCGGTCCCGGGGAGCTGTTTTTT
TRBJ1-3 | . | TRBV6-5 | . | CASSYLGGNTIYF | TGTGCCAGCAGTTACCTCGGGGGAAACACCATATATTTT
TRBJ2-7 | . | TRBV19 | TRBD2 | CASSILAGEQYF | TGTGCCAGTAGTATACTAGCGGGCGAGCAGTACTTC
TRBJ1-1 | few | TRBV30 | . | CAWKSRVPSNTEAFF | TGTGCCTGGAAATCTCGGGTCCCCTCGAACACTGAAGCTTTCTTT
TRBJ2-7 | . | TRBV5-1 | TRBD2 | CASSLVGAGDSYEQYF | TGCGCCAGCAGCTTGGTAGGCGCGGGAGACTCCTACGAGCAGTACTTC
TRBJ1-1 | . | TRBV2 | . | CASLSQVNTEAFF | TGTGCCAGTCTTTCCCAGGTTAACACTGAAGCTTTCTTT
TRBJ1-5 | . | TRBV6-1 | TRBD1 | CASSVGQGLLSNQPQHF | TGTGCCAGCAGTGTGGGACAGGGACTCCTTAGCAATCAGCCCCAGCATTTT
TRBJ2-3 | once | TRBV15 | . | CATSRNSKDTQYF | TGTGCCACCAGCAGAAACTCTAAAGATACGCAGTATTTT
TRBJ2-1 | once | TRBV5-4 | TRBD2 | CASSLGLGREAYNEQFF | TGTGCCAGCAGCTTGGGTCTTGGGCGGGAGGCCTACAATGAGCAGTTCTTC
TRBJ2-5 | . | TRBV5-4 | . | CASSLVAIQETQYF | TGTGCCAGCAGCTTGGTGGCAATCCAAGAGACCCAGTACTTC
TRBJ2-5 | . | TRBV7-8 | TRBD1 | CASSLGDRGQETQYF | TGTGCCAGCAGCTTAGGAGACAGGGGGCAAGAGACCCAGTACTTC
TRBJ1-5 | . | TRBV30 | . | CAWDRNNQPQHF | TGTGCCTGGGACAGGAATAATCAGCCCCAGCATTTT
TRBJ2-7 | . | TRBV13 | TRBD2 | CASSLGPRTSGTYEQYF | TGTGCCAGCAGCTTAGGCCCCCGGACTAGCGGGACCTACGAGCAGTACTTC
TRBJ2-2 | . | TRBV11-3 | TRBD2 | CASSSPGAGGYTGELFF | TGTGCCAGCAGCTCCCCAGGAGCGGGAGGTTATACCGGGGAGCTGTTTTTT
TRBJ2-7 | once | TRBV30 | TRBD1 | CAWSETGVQEQYF | TGTGCCTGGAGTGAAACAGGGGTGCAAGAGCAGTACTTC
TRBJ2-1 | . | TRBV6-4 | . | CASSDGRDHFNEQFF | TGTGCCAGCAGTGACGGGCGGGATCACTTCAATGAGCAGTTCTTC
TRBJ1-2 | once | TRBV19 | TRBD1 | CASSPRTGGYGYTF | TGTGCCAGTAGTCCGAGGACAGGGGGCTATGGCTACACCTTC
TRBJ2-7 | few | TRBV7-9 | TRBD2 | CASSSISGSSYEQYF | TGTGCCAGCAGCTCCATTAGCGGGAGCTCCTACGAGCAGTACTTC
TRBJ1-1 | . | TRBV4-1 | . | CASSLQSRSLHANTEAFF | TGCGCCAGCAGCCTACAGAGCAGATCCCTCCACGCGAACACTGAAGCTTTCTTT
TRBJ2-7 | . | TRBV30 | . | CAWRTGTGAYEQYF | TGTGCCTGGAGGACCGGGACTGGTGCCTACGAGCAGTACTTC
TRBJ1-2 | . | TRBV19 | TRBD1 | CASSILFGTGLYGYTF | TGTGCCAGTAGTATCCTCTTCGGGACAGGACTCTATGGCTACACCTTC
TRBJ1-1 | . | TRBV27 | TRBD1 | CASGQGNTEAFF | TGTGCCAGTGGACAGGGCAACACTGAAGCTTTCTTT
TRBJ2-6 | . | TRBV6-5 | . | CASSYSGGSGANVLTF | TGTGCCAGCAGTTACTCCGGGGGCTCTGGGGCCAACGTCCTGACTTTC
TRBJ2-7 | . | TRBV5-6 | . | CASSLGAGPQRPNEQYF | TGTGCCAGCAGCTTGGGGGCGGGGCCTCAGAGGCCTAACGAGCAGTACTTC
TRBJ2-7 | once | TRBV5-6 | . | CASSRDRRGGYEQYF | TGTGCCAGCAGCCGAGACAGGAGAGGGGGCTACGAGCAGTACTTC
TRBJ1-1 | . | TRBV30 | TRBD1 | CALNRRGLNTEAFF | TGTGCCCTTAACCGCAGGGGGCTAAACACTGAAGCTTTCTTT
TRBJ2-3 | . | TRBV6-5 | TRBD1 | CASKARGLADTQYF | TGTGCCAGCAAGGCCAGGGGGCTTGCAGATACGCAGTATTTT